This TCR beta chain was recorded in a study of blood T cell repertoires in COVID-19. The overall study: From the United States, Italy and Spain came samples of acute and convalescent COVID-19.

V lost 8 bases and J lost 2; bases outside the gene matches: 16. The CDR3 contains 19 residues. CDR1 is MDHEN, CDR2 SYDVKM, per germline. Grouping used clinical history reported by participants in a survey and questionnaire. The study counted Cohort 3 donors as recovered given two negative PCRs, clearance, or symptom resolution. Using immunoSEQ multiplex PCR, the repertoire was profiled, and TCRdb retains in-frame clones only, with some absent. The table includes over 150,000 clones, about 90% detected once. This rearrangement joins TRBV28 to TRBJ1-5, with 12 positions matching TRBD1. The sequenced sample consisted of PBMCs or T cells enriched from blood (not recorded which). The receptor was isolated from a woman in her forties or fifties who had recovered from COVID-19. CDR3 region: CASCSGTGGWRSGNQPQHF. CDR3 bases: TGTGCCAGCTGCTCCGGGACAGGGGGCTGGCGGAGCGGCAATCAGCCCCAGCATTTT.